Listed here are 9 T cell receptor beta chains from one sample, sequenced in a study of blood T cell repertoires in COVID-19. Repertoires were generated with immunoSEQ multiplex PCR, while TCRdb's copy carries only in-frame clones and drops some. The data contain 340,000 or so clones, around 83% of them singletons. The source material was peripheral blood. The receptor source for this set is a young man with active or convalescent COVID-19.

The sample holds one count of this clone. V and J are TRBV5-1 and TRBJ2-2, with 10 bases fitting TRBD2. Germline CDR1 SGHRS, CDR2 YFSETQ. CDR3 size: 16 residues. Trimming at V came to 6 bases and at J to 5 bases, leaving 10 bases not matched to a gene. The CDR3 region has the DNA TGCGCCAGCACCTCAACCGGGACTAGCGATACCGGGGAGCTGTTTTTT. This codes for CASTSTGTSDTGELFF.

This clone was seen a handful of times. The genes are TRBV29-1 and TRBJ1-2; tentative D call: TRBD1 (5 bases). The CDR3 runs to 12 residues. Trimming took off 3 bases at V and 5 bases at J, with 10 bases between the two ends. Germline CDR1 and CDR2: SQVTM and ANQGSEA. The CDR3 bases are TGCAGCGTTGAGACAGACAATTATGGCTACACCTTC. This translates into CSVETDNYGYTF.

The chain is built from TRBV18 and TRBJ1-1; 12 bases fit TRBD1. The J segment lost 4 bases and the V segment lost 3 bases, leaving 9 bases of the junction unmatched. The CDR3 loop spans 17 amino acids. The germline V gene has CDR1 KGHSH and CDR2 LQKENI. Here the CDR3 reads CASSPPGTGGAFTEAFF. Here the CDR3 DNA reads TGTGCCAGCTCACCCCCCGGGACAGGGGGCGCGTTCACTGAAGCTTTCTTT.

The chain joins TRBV9 to TRBJ1-4, with a possible D match to TRBD1 (6 bases). The germline V gene has CDR1 SGDLS and CDR2 YYNGEE. With 0 bases removed from V and 5 bases from J, the gap between germline ends came to 11 bases. The CDR3 runs to 15 residues. The CDR3 reads CASSVAGEMNEKLFF. The CDR3 coding sequence is TGTGCCAGCAGCGTAGCAGGGGAGATGAATGAAAAACTGTTTTTT.

This clone was seen a single time. This rearrangement joins TRBV7-3 to TRBJ2-1, with 8 nucleotides matching TRBD2. The V and J ends lost 4 bases and 8 bases, in that order; junction bases with no gene match: 7. The germline gives CDR1 SGHTA, CDR2 FQGTGA. This CDR3 spans 14 amino acids. The DNA of the CDR3 is TGTGCCAGCAGCTCCGGACTAGCATCTCATGAGCAGTTCTTC. Translating gives CASSSGLASHEQFF.

For the CDR3, the DNA is TGTGCCAGCAGCTTAACTAGCTCCTACAATGAGCAGTTCTTC. Translation gives CASSLTSSYNEQFF. This chain joins TRBV7-8 and TRBJ2-1, with D possibly TRBD2 on 5 matching bases. V was trimmed by 2 bases and J by 0 bases, leaving 5 bases between them. Germline lookup yields CDR1 SGHVS and CDR2 FQNEAQ. The CDR3 runs to 14 residues.

The rearrangement joins TRBV28 to TRBJ2-7; 8 bases are shared with TRBD1. The CDR3 has 14 amino acids. Looked up from germline, CDR1 is MDHEN and CDR2 is SYDVKM. Trimming took 7 bases from V and 2 from J; bases not matched to a gene: 7. The CDR3 nucleotides read TGTGCCAGCACCCTCGGCAGGGGGCCCTACGAGCAGTACTTC. Translated: CASTLGRGPYEQYF.

The V call is TRBV4-2, the J call TRBJ2-1, with 7 bases that match TRBD2. V shed 1 base, J shed 3 bases, and the junction held 12 bases outside the gene matches. This CDR3 region has 18 residues. Germline CDR1 and CDR2: LGHNA and YNFKEQ. CDR3 DNA sequence: TGTGCCAGCAGCCAAGGCTTCAGTACTGGACTAGTCTACAATGAGCAGTTCTTC. Its translation is CASSQGFSTGLVYNEQFF.

The V gene is TRBV30, the J gene TRBJ1-2; D might be TRBD1 (5 bases). In germline, CDR1 is GTSNPN, CDR2 SVGIG (reference sequence). The V and J ends lost 5 bases and 4 bases respectively, with 17 bases between them. The CDR3 covers 14 residues. CDR3 protein: CAWRFPGLRYGYTF. The CDR3 coding sequence is TGTGCCTGGCGCTTTCCGGGACTTCGCTATGGCTACACCTTC.